The 27 T cell receptor beta chains below were found in one sample sequenced in a study of blood T cells in healthy people across ages. Alongside a J-beta primer mix, a sample-barcoded 5' primer served in a second PCR lasting about 6 to 11 cycles. From the 5' RACE reads, TCRdb called clonotypes with MiXCR, one entry per CDR3 protein. The repertoire holds about 800,000 distinct CDR3 sequences, with roughly 25% as singletons. These data are also associated with another study on T cells of mothers and their children.

Sequencing was done on a sample of blood. All receptors derive from a boy aged 5-17 years in good health.

This clonotype was found a few times. A junction boundary mismatches the germline segment, possibly from a read error. The chain carries TRBV6-6 and TRBJ1-1, with D unresolved. Germline assignment: CDR1 MNHNY and CDR2 SVGAGI (reference sequence). The CDR3 consists of 15 residues. The CDR3 bases are TGTGCCAGCAATTACTTTGAGGGTGAGGACACTGAAGCTTTCTTT. Translation gives CASNYFEGEDTEAFF.

This clonotype was seen more than once but under ten times. The genes are TRBV7-2 and TRBJ2-5; 9 bases match TRBD2. The V and J ends lost 3 bases and 2 bases, in that order; junction bases with no gene match: 10. The CDR3 covers 17 residues. CDR1 and CDR2 (germline): SGHTA, FQGNSA. The CDR3: CASSFGRLAGLQETQYF. CDR3 nucleotides: TGTGCCAGCAGCTTTGGGAGGCTAGCGGGGTTACAAGAGACCCAGTACTTC.

The genes are TRBV19 and TRBJ1-2; possible D gene TRBD1, 5 bases. V was shortened by 3 bases and J by 8 bases, with 13 bases between the two germline ends. The CDR3 consists of 13 residues. Germline V gene lookup returns CDR1 LNHDA and CDR2 SQIVND (reference sequence). This CDR3 reads CASSIGTPDGYTF. The DNA for the CDR3 is TGTGCCAGTAGTATCGGGACCCCCGACGGCTACACCTTC. The whole variable domain, filled in from reference TRBV19 and TRBJ1-2, reads DGGITQSPKYLFRKEGQNVTLSCEQNLNHDAMYWYRQDPGQGLRLIYYSQIVNDFQKGDIAEGYSVSREKKESFPLTVTSAQKNPTAFYLCASSIGTPDGYTFGSGTRLTVV.

This chain links TRBV7-2 with TRBJ2-4, with TRBD1 as a possible D gene (7 bases). V lost 6 bases to trimming and J lost 9 bases, with 12 bases between them. Germline-derived CDR1 and CDR2 are SGHTA and FQGNSA. The CDR3 is 12 residues long. CDR3 nucleotide sequence: TGTGCCAGCAGTGTCCAGGGGGGCATTCAGTACTTC. As protein: CASSVQGGIQYF.

This clonotype showed up many times. V usage is TRBV6-6 and J usage is TRBJ1-1, with D maybe TRBD1 (6 bases). CDR3 size: 14 residues. Trimming removed 2 bases from V and 3 bases from J, with 10 bases in between. CDR1 and CDR2 (germline): MNHNY, SVGAGI (reference sequence). CDR3 sequence reads: CASSYGGVDTEAFF. CDR3 DNA: TGTGCCAGCAGTTACGGGGGCGTCGACACTGAAGCTTTCTTT.

This clonotype was picked up a small number of times. The chain is built from TRBV4-2 and TRBJ2-7; TRBD2 aligns across 11 bases. Germline CDR1 is LGHNA and CDR2 is YNFKEQ. V lost 8 bases to trimming and J lost 4 bases; unmatched junction nucleotides: 7. The CDR3 is 14 amino acids. CDR3 loop: CASGPGLADYEQYF. CDR3 nucleotide sequence: TGTGCCAGCGGTCCGGGACTAGCGGATTACGAGCAGTACTTC.

The J gene is TRBJ2-1, the V gene TRBV6-2 or TRBV6-3, with 9 bases matching TRBD2. Germline CDR1 and CDR2: MNHEY and SVGEGT. With V trimmed by 4 bases and J by 9 bases, 4 bases remained unmatched. This CDR3 is 13 amino acids long. The CDR3 protein is CASSLGLAAEQFF. The CDR3 DNA is TGTGCCAGCAGTTTGGGACTAGCAGCTGAGCAGTTCTTC.

The chain couples TRBV27 to TRBJ2-1; 8 bases are shared with TRBD2. Trimming at V came to 1 base and at J to 5 bases, leaving 10 bases not matched to a gene. The CDR3 loop spans 17 amino acids. CDR1 is MNHEY, CDR2 SMNVEV, per germline (reference sequence). CDR3 nucleotides: TGTGCCAGCAGTTTATGGGCGGGAGGAACCTTTGACAATGAGCAGTTCTTC. Translated: CASSLWAGGTFDNEQFF.

In DNA form, the CDR3 reads TGTGCCAGCAGTTTTATCTTAAGGGACAAACCCGGCGGCTACACCTTC. Translated, it gives CASSFILRDKPGGYTF. The J gene is TRBJ1-2, the V gene TRBV12-3 or TRBV12-4, with D maybe TRBD1 (6 bases). This CDR3 is 16 amino acids long. Trimming pared 3 bases from V and 8 bases from J, leaving 22 bases between.

This clonotype was seen only a few times. The genes are TRBV6-2 or TRBV6-3 and TRBJ2-5; D unresolved. The CDR3 totals 11 residues. Germline assignment: CDR1 MNHEY and CDR2 SVGEGT. V was shortened by 3 bases and J by 5 bases, with 4 bases between the two germline ends. The CDR3 region has the DNA TGTGCCAGCAGTTATCCCGAGACCCAGTACTTC. This gives the protein CASSYPETQYF.

Only a few counts were recorded for this clonotype. The chain employs TRBV18 and TRBJ1-6; unclear D gene. CDR3 length: 16 amino acids. V lost 2 bases to trimming and J lost 7 bases, with 15 bases between them. CDR1 KGHSH and CDR2 LQKENI come from the germline V gene. The CDR3 DNA reads as TGTGCCAGCTCACCAGAAGGGTCCACGCCGAATTCACCCCTCCACTTT. Translation gives CASSPEGSTPNSPLHF.

The V gene is TRBV6-2 or TRBV6-3, the J gene TRBJ1-2; D perhaps matches TRBD1 (5 bases). With 5 bases removed from V and 5 bases from J, the gap between germline ends came to 21 bases. Germline V gene sequence: CDR1 MNHEY, CDR2 SVGEGT. The CDR3 has 16 residues. CDR3 bases: TGTGCCAGCAGTGACCGGGACGTAGAGCCCCGATATGGCTACACCTTC. It encodes CASSDRDVEPRYGYTF.

The rearrangement links TRBV20-1 to TRBJ1-3; TRBD1 aligns across 8 bases. Germline values: CDR1 DFQATT, CDR2 SNEGSKA (reference sequence). The CDR3 contains 15 residues. V lost 5 bases, J lost 3 bases, and 9 bases stayed unmatched. CDR3 DNA sequence: TGCAGTGCTCCACTCGACAGGGGAGATGGAAACACCATATATTTT. Translating gives CSAPLDRGDGNTIYF.

The chain links TRBV6-2 or TRBV6-3 to TRBJ2-7; TRBD1 matches 9 bases. The ends lost 5 bases at V and 3 bases at J; junction bases unmatched: 14. CDR3 size: 17 residues. Germline CDR1 reads MNHEY; CDR2 reads SVGEGT. CDR3 coding DNA: TGTGCCAGCAGTGACGATAACCCCGGGACAGGGTTCTACGAGCAGTACTTC. Residues: CASSDDNPGTGFYEQYF.

This clonotype has only a few counts. A much bigger clone sits one base away, suggesting this may be a read error. The chain joins TRBV7-3 to TRBJ2-2; D gene unclear. Germline CDR1 and CDR2: SGHTA and FQGTGA. Between the trimmed V and J ends, which lost 4 bases and 1 base, there was a span of 4 bases. The CDR3 consists of 13 residues. The CDR3 DNA sequence: TGTGCCAGCAGCTACATGAACACCGGGGAGCTGTTTTTT. Translated: CASSYMNTGELFF.

The J gene is TRBJ2-5, the V gene TRBV4-1, with D unresolved. V was pared by 3 bases and J by 3 bases, with 11 bases between. Germline V gene data show CDR1 as MGHRA and CDR2 as YSYEKL. CDR3 length equals 14 residues. The CDR3 here is CASSHVSGEETQYF. The CDR3 DNA is TGCGCCAGCAGCCATGTTTCAGGAGAAGAGACCCAGTACTTC.

Only a few counts were recorded for this clonotype. The chain employs TRBV7-2 and TRBJ1-4; 10 bases agree with TRBD1. Unmatched junction bases numbered 3, after V lost 0 bases and J lost 8 bases. The CDR3 runs to 15 residues. The germline CDR1 and CDR2 sequences are SGHTA and FQGNSA. The CDR3 bases are TGTGCCAGCAGCTTAGCGCTGGACAGGGGGGAAAAACTGTTTTTT. This codes for CASSLALDRGEKLFF.

The CDR3: CAIKRQGGNEQYF. Here the CDR3 DNA reads TGTGCCATCAAACGACAGGGAGGGAACGAGCAGTACTTC. V and J are TRBV28 and TRBJ2-5; perhaps D is TRBD1 or TRBD2 (7 bases each). Matching the DNA end better, TRBJ2-7 makes the J call doubtful. CDR1 is MDHEN and CDR2 is SYDVKM in the germline V gene. The CDR3 covers 13 residues.

In this sample, this clonotype turned up a few times. V usage is TRBV6-2 or TRBV6-3 and J usage is TRBJ2-4; D assignment may be TRBD1 or TRBD2 (5 bases each). The CDR3 has 16 residues. The V end lost 8 bases, the J end lost 0 bases, and 17 bases lay between the germline ends. Germline V gene sequence: CDR1 MNHEY, CDR2 SVGEGT. The CDR3 here is CASPRGAKLAKNIQYF. CDR3 in DNA: TGTGCCAGCCCGAGAGGGGCAAAACTAGCCAAAAACATTCAGTACTTC.

This clonotype was seen just once. This chain connects TRBV2 to TRBJ2-3; the D gene is possibly TRBD2 (6 bases). Germline V lookup: CDR1 SNHLY, CDR2 FYNNEI. Trimming pared 1 base from V and 0 bases from J, leaving 14 bases between. The CDR3 is made up of 17 amino acids. The CDR3 DNA is TGTGCCAGCAGTGAAGGCCCGGCGGGACTTAGCACAGATACGCAGTATTTT. Translation: CASSEGPAGLSTDTQYF.

V and J are TRBV12-3 or TRBV12-4 and TRBJ2-5, with 12 positions matching TRBD2. The length of the CDR3 is 16 residues. J gave up 5 bases and V 7 bases, and 11 bases lay outside the gene matches. Here the CDR3 reads CASIGRLAGVGETQYF. The DNA of the CDR3 is TGTGCCAGCATAGGTAGACTAGCGGGAGTGGGGGAGACCCAGTACTTC.

This clonotype came up a few times. The chain carries TRBV5-1 and TRBJ2-1, with D possibly being TRBD1 (5 bases). The J call is doubtful: the DNA matches TRBJ2-7 better. The CDR3 consists of 12 residues. The germline gives CDR1 SGHRS, CDR2 YFSETQ. The CDR3 DNA follows: TGCGCCAGCAAGGACACCTCCTACGAGCAGTACTTC. Encoded protein: CASKDTSYEQYF.

V gene TRBV4-2 combines with J gene TRBJ2-5, with D tentatively TRBD1 or TRBD2 (5 bases each). The J call may be incorrect, as the DNA end agrees better with TRBJ2-7. CDR3 size: 17 residues. Germline values: CDR1 LGHNA, CDR2 YNFKEQ. CDR3 coding DNA: TGTGCCAGCAGCCAAGCTGGGGACCAGAGCCCCACCTACGAGCAGTACTTC. It encodes CASSQAGDQSPTYEQYF.

This clonotype occurred many times. This chain joins TRBV3-1 and TRBJ2-7; 11 bases map to TRBD2. CDR3 size: 15 residues. Per the germline V gene, CDR1 is LGHDT and CDR2 is YNNKEL (reference sequence). V gave up 4 bases and J gave up 3 bases; unmatched junction bases: 5. CDR3 amino acids: CASSRGTSGVYEQYF. The CDR3 nucleotides are TGTGCCAGCAGCCGGGGGACTAGCGGCGTCTACGAGCAGTACTTC.

The sample holds a few counts of this clonotype. This chain connects TRBV20-1 to TRBJ2-2, with TRBD1 identical over 11 bases. Looked up from germline, CDR1 is DFQATT and CDR2 is SNEGSKA (reference sequence). This CDR3 region has 21 residues. V shed 3 bases and J 0 bases; nucleotides not matched to a gene: 18. Here the CDR3 DNA reads TGCAGTGCTAGTCCATCGCCTTGGGACAGGGGGGTTAGGACGAACACCGGGGAGCTGTTTTTT. It translates to CSASPSPWDRGVRTNTGELFF.

The chain recombines TRBV28 with TRBJ2-7, with D hard to call. Between the trimmed V and J ends, which lost 3 bases and 4 bases, there was a span of 4 bases. Germline V gene data show CDR1 as MDHEN and CDR2 as SYDVKM. CDR3 length: 11 amino acids. CDR3 residues: CASSFVYEQYF. The CDR3 DNA is TGTGCCAGCAGTTTCGTATACGAGCAGTACTTC.

The chain combines TRBV7-2 with TRBJ1-5; 10 nucleotides match TRBD1. The CDR3 has 14 residues. V gave up 5 bases and J gave up 7 bases; unmatched junction bases: 5. CDR1 SGHTA and CDR2 FQGNSA come from the germline V gene. CDR3 nucleotides: TGTGCCAGCAGCGCTGGGACAGGGGTACAGCCCCAGCATTTT. Translation gives CASSAGTGVQPQHF.